The rows below give T cell receptor beta chains drawn from one sample of a study of blood T cell repertoires in COVID-19. Here immunoSEQ multiplex PCR was the method, and the copy in TCRdb shows in-frame clones only, minus some. The data contain 150,000 to 200,000 clones, roughly 87% of them singletons. Sequencing was done on a sample of peripheral blood. The receptors come from a human donor in a cohort sampled during active COVID-19. CDR3s include the opening cysteine and the closing phenylalanine or tryptophan. D genes are given only for firm matches. Part of the rows lack a size; the others show once, few, many or a class for expanded clones.

clone size: -; D gene: TRBD2; V gene: TRBV6-6; J gene: TRBJ2-1; CDR3 protein: CASSKQGLDNEQFF; CDR3 DNA: TGTGCCAGCAGCAAACAGGGACTAGACAATGAGCAGTTCTTC
clone size: -; D gene: TRBD2; V gene: TRBV11-3; J gene: TRBJ2-7; CDR3 protein: CASSLRSGTSVIYEQYF; CDR3 DNA: TGTGCCAGCAGCCTCCGGAGCGGGACTAGCGTTATCTACGAGCAGTACTTC
clone size: -; D gene: TRBD1; V gene: TRBV30; J gene: TRBJ1-1; CDR3 protein: CAWSTNRGGIDRVRTEAFF; CDR3 DNA: TGTGCCTGGAGTACGAACCGGGGTGGCATCGACAGGGTGAGGACTGAAGCTTTCTTT
clone size: -; D gene: -; V gene: TRBV11-3; J gene: TRBJ2-3; CDR3 protein: CASSLHPGTDTQYF; CDR3 DNA: TGTGCCAGCAGCTTACACCCAGGCACAGATACGCAGTATTTT
clone size: -; D gene: -; V gene: TRBV6-5; J gene: TRBJ1-5; CDR3 protein: CASSSRGNQPQHF; CDR3 DNA: TGTGCCAGCAGCTCCAGGGGCAATCAGCCCCAGCATTTT
clone size: -; D gene: -; V gene: TRBV18; J gene: TRBJ2-5; CDR3 protein: CASSPTGGDETQYF; CDR3 DNA: TGTGCCAGCTCACCAACTGGAGGGGACGAGACCCAGTACTTC
clone size: -; D gene: -; V gene: TRBV2; J gene: TRBJ1-2; CDR3 protein: CASRRTIGEYGYTF; CDR3 DNA: TGTGCCAGCAGGCGAACGATTGGGGAGTATGGCTACACCTTC
clone size: few; D gene: -; V gene: TRBV28; J gene: TRBJ1-4; CDR3 protein: CASSLGTRLDDEKLFF; CDR3 DNA: TGTGCCAGCAGTTTAGGGACACGACTTGATGATGAAAAACTGTTTTTT
clone size: -; D gene: -; V gene: TRBV4-1; J gene: TRBJ2-3; CDR3 protein: CASSHRRRSTDTQYF; CDR3 DNA: TGCGCCAGCAGCCACCGGAGGCGAAGCACAGATACGCAGTATTTT
clone size: -; D gene: -; V gene: TRBV24-1; J gene: TRBJ1-2; CDR3 protein: CATRQSGDNYGYTF; CDR3 DNA: TGTGCCACCAGGCAATCCGGGGATAACTATGGCTACACCTTC
clone size: -; D gene: TRBD2; V gene: TRBV6-1; J gene: TRBJ2-1; CDR3 protein: CASSEPTSGRAVNEQFF; CDR3 DNA: TGTGCCAGCAGTGAACCAACTAGCGGGAGGGCCGTCAATGAGCAGTTCTTC
clone size: -; D gene: TRBD1; V gene: TRBV28; J gene: TRBJ1-2; CDR3 protein: CASSLGTGVYGYTF; CDR3 DNA: TGTGCCAGCAGTTTAGGGACAGGGGTTTATGGCTACACCTTC
clone size: -; D gene: -; V gene: TRBV10-3; J gene: TRBJ1-5; CDR3 protein: CATGTQNQPQHF; CDR3 DNA: TGTGCCACCGGGACACAAAATCAGCCCCAGCATTTT
clone size: -; D gene: -; V gene: TRBV6-2/TRBV6-3; J gene: TRBJ1-1; CDR3 protein: CASSFVYPGWAFF; CDR3 DNA: TGTGCCAGCAGTTTCGTCTACCCAGGGTGGGCTTTCTTT
clone size: -; D gene: -; V gene: TRBV29-1; J gene: TRBJ1-1; CDR3 protein: CSVDGAGSEAFF; CDR3 DNA: TGCAGCGTTGATGGAGCGGGGTCTGAAGCTTTCTTT
clone size: -; D gene: TRBD1; V gene: TRBV5-4; J gene: TRBJ2-7; CDR3 protein: CASSFYLFPRDSSYEQYF; CDR3 DNA: TGTGCCAGCAGCTTTTATTTGTTTCCCAGGGACAGCTCCTACGAGCAGTACTTC
clone size: -; D gene: -; V gene: TRBV7-8; J gene: TRBJ1-1; CDR3 protein: CASSSQGNEAFF; CDR3 DNA: TGTGCCAGCAGCTCTCAGGGAAATGAAGCTTTCTTT
clone size: -; D gene: -; V gene: TRBV4-3; J gene: TRBJ2-5; CDR3 protein: CASSQDWAGRVETQYF; CDR3 DNA: TGCGCCAGCAGCCAAGACTGGGCAGGCAGGGTAGAGACCCAGTACTTC
clone size: -; D gene: TRBD1; V gene: TRBV28; J gene: TRBJ2-1; CDR3 protein: CASSLDRGDEQFF; CDR3 DNA: TGTGCCAGCAGCCTTGACAGGGGCGATGAGCAGTTCTTC
clone size: -; D gene: -; V gene: TRBV28; J gene: TRBJ1-2; CDR3 protein: CASSRRGLNYGYTF; CDR3 DNA: TGTGCCAGCAGCCGGAGAGGGCTCAACTATGGCTACACCTTC
clone size: -; D gene: -; V gene: TRBV20-1; J gene: TRBJ1-2; CDR3 protein: CSATRDGYTF; CDR3 DNA: TGCAGTGCCACGCGGGATGGCTACACCTTC
clone size: -; D gene: TRBD1; V gene: TRBV4-2; J gene: TRBJ2-7; CDR3 protein: CASSQGDSSYEQYF; CDR3 DNA: TGTGCCAGCAGCCAAGGGGACAGTTCCTACGAGCAGTACTTC
clone size: once; D gene: -; V gene: TRBV12-3/TRBV12-4; J gene: TRBJ2-3; CDR3 protein: CASSLRGSDTQYF; CDR3 DNA: TGTGCCAGCTCCCTGAGGGGGTCAGATACGCAGTATTTT
clone size: -; D gene: -; V gene: TRBV10-3; J gene: TRBJ2-2; CDR3 protein: CAISRQDTNTGELFF; CDR3 DNA: TGTGCCATCAGCCGACAGGATACGAACACCGGGGAGCTGTTTTTT
clone size: -; D gene: -; V gene: TRBV29-1; J gene: TRBJ1-2; CDR3 protein: CSAKAEGPGGGYTF; CDR3 DNA: TGCAGCGCTAAAGCGGAGGGCCCTGGGGGTGGCTACACCTTC
clone size: -; D gene: TRBD1; V gene: TRBV7-2; J gene: TRBJ2-7; CDR3 protein: CASSSWGTGTYEQYF; CDR3 DNA: TGTGCCAGCAGCTCCTGGGGGACAGGGACCTACGAGCAGTACTTC
clone size: -; D gene: TRBD1; V gene: TRBV6-2/TRBV6-3; J gene: TRBJ2-1; CDR3 protein: CASSHWDRGDEQFF; CDR3 DNA: TGTGCCAGCAGCCATTGGGACAGGGGTGATGAGCAGTTCTTC
clone size: -; D gene: -; V gene: TRBV6-5; J gene: TRBJ2-4; CDR3 protein: CASRQGTKNIQYF; CDR3 DNA: TGTGCCAGCAGGCAGGGCACCAAAAACATTCAGTACTTC
clone size: -; D gene: -; V gene: TRBV6-6; J gene: TRBJ2-3; CDR3 protein: CASSYDMGAGDTQYF; CDR3 DNA: TGTGCCAGCAGTTACGATATGGGAGCGGGAGATACGCAGTATTTT
clone size: -; D gene: -; V gene: TRBV11-3; J gene: TRBJ2-3; CDR3 protein: CASSLGQPGTDTQYF; CDR3 DNA: TGTGCCAGCAGCTTAGGTCAGCCGGGGACAGATACGCAGTATTTT
clone size: -; D gene: -; V gene: TRBV13; J gene: TRBJ1-2; CDR3 protein: CASSLASGGNYGYTF; CDR3 DNA: TGTGCCAGCAGCTTAGCAAGCGGGGGGAACTATGGCTACACCTTC
clone size: -; D gene: -; V gene: TRBV7-9; J gene: TRBJ2-1; CDR3 protein: CASSLEAVSYNEQFF; CDR3 DNA: TGTGCCAGCAGCTTAGAGGCGGTGTCCTACAATGAGCAGTTCTTC
clone size: few; D gene: -; V gene: TRBV11-2; J gene: TRBJ1-1; CDR3 protein: CASSLGLGGTEAFF; CDR3 DNA: TGTGCCAGCAGCTTAGGGCTGGGGGGCACTGAAGCTTTCTTT
clone size: -; D gene: -; V gene: TRBV29-1; J gene: TRBJ2-7; CDR3 protein: CSVEDSRRGEQYF; CDR3 DNA: TGCAGCGTTGAAGATTCCCGGAGGGGCGAGCAGTACTTC
clone size: -; D gene: TRBD2; V gene: TRBV19; J gene: TRBJ2-7; CDR3 protein: CASSIVGPLGGRYYEQYF; CDR3 DNA: TGTGCCAGTAGTATAGTCGGCCCCCTGGGAGGGAGATACTACGAGCAGTACTTC
clone size: -; D gene: TRBD1; V gene: TRBV2; J gene: TRBJ2-7; CDR3 protein: CASSNAGTAQLSYEQYF; CDR3 DNA: TGTGCCAGCAGTAACGCCGGGACAGCCCAACTCTCCTACGAGCAGTACTTC
clone size: -; D gene: TRBD1; V gene: TRBV28; J gene: TRBJ2-5; CDR3 protein: CASSFPGQGAQETQYF; CDR3 DNA: TGTGCCAGCAGTTTTCCAGGACAGGGGGCCCAAGAGACCCAGTACTTC
clone size: once; D gene: TRBD1; V gene: TRBV20-1; J gene: TRBJ1-1; CDR3 protein: CSATGQEAFF; CDR3 DNA: TGCAGTGCAACGGGACAGGAAGCTTTCTTT
clone size: -; D gene: TRBD1; V gene: TRBV28; J gene: TRBJ1-4; CDR3 protein: CAGTGTGEEKLFF; CDR3 DNA: TGTGCGGGAACGGGGACAGGGGAAGAAAAACTGTTTTTT
clone size: -; D gene: -; V gene: TRBV29-1; J gene: TRBJ1-3; CDR3 protein: CSVAGTRGNTIYF; CDR3 DNA: TGCAGCGTTGCAGGGACACGTGGAAACACCATATATTTT
clone size: -; D gene: -; V gene: TRBV30; J gene: TRBJ1-1; CDR3 protein: CAWNRNTEAFF; CDR3 DNA: TGTGCCTGGAATAGGAACACTGAAGCTTTCTTT
clone size: -; D gene: TRBD2; V gene: TRBV5-6; J gene: TRBJ2-2; CDR3 protein: CASSLGLDDGELFF; CDR3 DNA: TGTGCCAGCAGCCTCGGACTAGACGACGGGGAGCTGTTTTTT
clone size: -; D gene: -; V gene: TRBV5-1; J gene: TRBJ2-5; CDR3 protein: CASSWSGGTEETQYF; CDR3 DNA: TGCGCCAGCAGCTGGAGTGGGGGCACGGAAGAGACCCAGTACTTC
clone size: -; D gene: -; V gene: TRBV12-3/TRBV12-4; J gene: TRBJ1-5; CDR3 protein: CASSLRGDLGQHF; CDR3 DNA: TGTGCCAGCAGTTTGAGAGGTGATTTGGGCCAGCATTTT
clone size: few; D gene: -; V gene: TRBV20-1; J gene: TRBJ2-7; CDR3 protein: CSAPGIHEQYF; CDR3 DNA: TGCAGTGCTCCAGGGATTCACGAGCAGTACTTC
clone size: -; D gene: TRBD2; V gene: TRBV7-2; J gene: TRBJ2-3; CDR3 protein: CASSQSGGRTDTQYF; CDR3 DNA: TGTGCCAGCAGCCAGAGCGGGGGGAGGACAGATACGCAGTATTTT
clone size: -; D gene: TRBD1; V gene: TRBV18; J gene: TRBJ1-3; CDR3 protein: CASSGPGQGPSYSGNTIYF; CDR3 DNA: TGTGCCAGCTCAGGGCCGGGACAGGGGCCATCGTACTCTGGAAACACCATATATTTT
clone size: -; D gene: -; V gene: TRBV19; J gene: TRBJ2-7; CDR3 protein: CASSILTGEYEQYF; CDR3 DNA: TGTGCCAGTAGTATCCTGACCGGAGAGTACGAGCAGTACTTC